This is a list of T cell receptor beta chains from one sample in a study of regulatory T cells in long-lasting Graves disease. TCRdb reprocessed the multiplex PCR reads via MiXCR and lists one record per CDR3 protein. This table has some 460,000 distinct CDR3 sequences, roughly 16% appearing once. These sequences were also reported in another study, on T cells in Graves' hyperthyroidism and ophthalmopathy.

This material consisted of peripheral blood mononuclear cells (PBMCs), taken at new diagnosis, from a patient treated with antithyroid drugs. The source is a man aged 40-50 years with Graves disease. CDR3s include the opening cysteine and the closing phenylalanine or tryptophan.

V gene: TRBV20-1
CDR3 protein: CSARSFRGMTDTQYF

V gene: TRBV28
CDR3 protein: CASMALAGVGEQYF

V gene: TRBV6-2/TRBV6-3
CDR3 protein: CASTTGGDTGELFF

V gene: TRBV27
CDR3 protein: CASRPQGGETQYF

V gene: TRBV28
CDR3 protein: CASSWPGPRRETQYF

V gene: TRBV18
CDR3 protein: CASSPPGQGLRLFF

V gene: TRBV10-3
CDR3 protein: CAISPTVDSEKLFF

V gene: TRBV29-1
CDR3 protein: CSVEWRTGELFF

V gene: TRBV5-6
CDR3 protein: CASSSGQGSYNEQFF

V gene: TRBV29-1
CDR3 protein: CSTDPLAGGDTQYF

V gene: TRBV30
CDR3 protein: CAWSNREGSGQYF

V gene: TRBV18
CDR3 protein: CASSTLAGSPLWNEQFF

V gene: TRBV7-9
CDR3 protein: CASSPRWDRWADTQYF

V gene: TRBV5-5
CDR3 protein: CASSRGGWDEQYF

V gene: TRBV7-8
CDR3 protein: CASSKIIVSGSGNTIYF

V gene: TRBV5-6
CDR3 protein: CASSTGHILMNTEAFF

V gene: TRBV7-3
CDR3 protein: CASSLTLTSTDTQYF

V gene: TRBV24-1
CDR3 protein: CATSDLKLVGDTQYF

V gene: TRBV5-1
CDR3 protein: CASTRTGTYQETQYF

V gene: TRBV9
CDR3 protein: CASSVTGGETQYF

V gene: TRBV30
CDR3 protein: CAWSGVASNEQFF

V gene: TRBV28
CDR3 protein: CASSKPGTRGEQYF

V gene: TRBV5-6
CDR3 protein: CASSYGTAHNEKLFF

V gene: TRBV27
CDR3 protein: CASIIVGRQGPHEQYF

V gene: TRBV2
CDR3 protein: CASRGFWGYEQYF

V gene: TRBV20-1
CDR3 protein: CSAIGGNSYEQYF

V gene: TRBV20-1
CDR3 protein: CSARQGFGTQYF

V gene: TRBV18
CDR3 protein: CASSRLEDTQYF

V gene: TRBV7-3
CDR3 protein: CASSPGNTGANVLTF

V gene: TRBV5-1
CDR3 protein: CASSPHMRQTASGELFF

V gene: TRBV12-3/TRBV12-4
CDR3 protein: CASSLGAQGNEQFF

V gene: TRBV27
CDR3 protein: CASSPSGRVGEQYF

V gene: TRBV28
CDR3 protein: CASSSGGGEQYF

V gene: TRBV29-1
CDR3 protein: CSVEDRQADPNNEQFF

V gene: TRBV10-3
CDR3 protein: CATWDGNQPQHF

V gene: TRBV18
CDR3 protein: CASSPDSPQYF

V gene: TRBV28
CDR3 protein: CASRSLGVGGNQPQHF

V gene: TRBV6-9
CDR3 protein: CASSWTGGSLSYGYTF

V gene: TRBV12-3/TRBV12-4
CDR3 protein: CASSSPRVFRENTEAFF

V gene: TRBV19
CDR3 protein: CASSIDGLGNQPQHF

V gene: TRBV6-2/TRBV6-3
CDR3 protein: CASTPGTSGRAKGEQFF

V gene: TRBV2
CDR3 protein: CASTRGTHEQYF